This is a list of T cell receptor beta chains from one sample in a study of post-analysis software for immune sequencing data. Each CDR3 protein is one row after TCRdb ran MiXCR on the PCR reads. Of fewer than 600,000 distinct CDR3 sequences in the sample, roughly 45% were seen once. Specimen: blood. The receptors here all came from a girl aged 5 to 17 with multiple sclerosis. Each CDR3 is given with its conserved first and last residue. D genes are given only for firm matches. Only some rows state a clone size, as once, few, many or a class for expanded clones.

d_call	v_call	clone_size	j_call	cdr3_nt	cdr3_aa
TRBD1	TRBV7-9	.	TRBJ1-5	TGTGCCAGCAGCTTGACAGGGACTGGCGATCAGCCCCAGCATTTT	CASSLTGTGDQPQHF
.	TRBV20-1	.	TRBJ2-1	TGCAGTGCTAGAGGTCTGTCGCTAGCGAGCTCCTACAATGAGCAGTTCTTC	CSARGLSLASSYNEQFF
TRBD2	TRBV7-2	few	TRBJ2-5	TGTGCCAGCAGCTCCCTAGCGGGAGGGGGAGGCCAAGAGACCCAGTACTTC	CASSSLAGGGGQETQYF
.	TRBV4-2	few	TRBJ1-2	TGTGCCAGCAGCCAAGAGGATGCAGGGGCGAATGGCTACACCTTC	CASSQEDAGANGYTF
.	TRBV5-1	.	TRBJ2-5	TGCGCCAGCAGCTTGCGCCTGAGCGGGACCCAGTACTTC	CASSLRLSGTQYF
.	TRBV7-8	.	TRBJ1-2	TGTGCCAGCAGCTTAGAGCGGTGGGGGGCGTTCAAGAATGGCTACACCTTC	CASSLERWGAFKNGYTF
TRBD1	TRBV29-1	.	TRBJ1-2	TGCAGCGTTGAAAGGTTGCAGGGGGCGCGTCTTGGCTACACCTTC	CSVERLQGARLGYTF
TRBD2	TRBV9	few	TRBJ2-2	TGTGCCAGCAGCTCCCGGACTAGCGGGAGTTTGACCGGGGAGCTGTTTTTT	CASSSRTSGSLTGELFF
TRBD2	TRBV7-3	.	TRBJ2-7	TGTGCCAGCAGCTTAAGTCGGGAGGGTTCCGAGCAGTACTTC	CASSLSREGSEQYF
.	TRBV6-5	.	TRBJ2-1	TGTGCCAGCAGTTACATAATCCCTAGCGCCCTAGGGGCCTACAATGAGCAGTTCTTC	CASSYIIPSALGAYNEQFF
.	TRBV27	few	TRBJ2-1	TGTGCCAGCAGTCCTAGGTTGGGACAAACGAGCTCCTACAATGAGCAGTTCTTC	CASSPRLGQTSSYNEQFF
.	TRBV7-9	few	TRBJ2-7	TGTGCCAGCAGCTTAGTCGTCGGGGTTGGCTCCTACGAGCAGTACTTC	CASSLVVGVGSYEQYF
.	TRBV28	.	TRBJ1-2	TGTGCCAGCGCCCCCGGGCCCGGGGGCTACACCTTC	CASAPGPGGYTF
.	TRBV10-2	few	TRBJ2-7	TGCGCCAGCAGTGAGGTCTTCTACGGGCGCCCCCACGAGCAGTACTTC	CASSEVFYGRPHEQYF
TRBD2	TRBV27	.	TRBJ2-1	TGTGCCAGCAGCCGCCTGACTAGCGGAGAACAAAATGAGCAGTTCTTC	CASSRLTSGEQNEQFF
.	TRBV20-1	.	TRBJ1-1	TGCAGAACAGGGCTGTACACTGAAGCTTTCTTT	CRTGLYTEAFF
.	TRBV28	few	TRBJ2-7	TGTGCCAACAGCAGGGGCCCTGGTTCCTCCTACGAGCAGTACTTC	CANSRGPGSSYEQYF
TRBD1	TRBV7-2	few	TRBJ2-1	TGTGCCAGCAGCCCGGACAGGGGGTTGTACAATGAGCAGTTCTTC	CASSPDRGLYNEQFF
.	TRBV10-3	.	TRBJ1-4	TGTGCCATAGGTACGGCAACTAATGAAAAACTGTTTTTT	CAIGTATNEKLFF
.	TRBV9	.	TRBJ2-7	TGTGCCAGCAGCGCAAATGTGGGGGTTTACGAGCAGTACTTC	CASSANVGVYEQYF
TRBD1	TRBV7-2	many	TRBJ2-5	TGTGCCAGCAGCTCCAGGGGGCAAGAGACCCAGTACTTC	CASSSRGQETQYF
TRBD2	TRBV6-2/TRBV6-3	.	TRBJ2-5	TGTGCCAGCAGTTACATAGCGGGGCACCAAGAGACCCAGTACTTC	CASSYIAGHQETQYF
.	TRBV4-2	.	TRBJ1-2	TGTGCCAGCAGCCAAGATGCCGGGGGCTATGGCTACACCTTC	CASSQDAGGYGYTF
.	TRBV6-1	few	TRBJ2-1	TGTGCCAGCAGTGAAAGGCGGGGTTTTGAGCAGTTCTTC	CASSERRGFEQFF
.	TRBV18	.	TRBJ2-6	TGTGCCAGCCCACCGAGGACAGCTGGGGCCAGCGTCCTGACTTTC	CASPPRTAGASVLTF
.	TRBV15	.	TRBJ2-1	TGTGCCACCAGCATGGAGGGGGTCAATGAGCAGTTCTTC	CATSMEGVNEQFF
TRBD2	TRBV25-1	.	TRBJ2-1	TGTGCCAGCAGTGACCTGACTAGCGGGCCCTACAATGAGCAGTTCTTC	CASSDLTSGPYNEQFF
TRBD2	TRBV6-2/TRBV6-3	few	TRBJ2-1	TGTGCCAGCAGTTACTTGGCTAGCGGGAGTACAAATGAGCAGTTCTTC	CASSYLASGSTNEQFF
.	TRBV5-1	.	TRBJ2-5	TGCGCCAGCAGCTGGGCGGGAAACCAAGAGACCCAGTACTTC	CASSWAGNQETQYF
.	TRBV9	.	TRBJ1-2	TGTGCCAGCAGCGTACGCGGGACAAACAATGGCTACACCTTC	CASSVRGTNNGYTF
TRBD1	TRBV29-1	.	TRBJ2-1	TGCAGCGTTGAAGGGTACGGACAGGGGAACTACAATGAGCAGTTCTTC	CSVEGYGQGNYNEQFF
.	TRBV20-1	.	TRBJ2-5	TGCAGTGCTCCACCAACGACAGGCTGGTACCAAGAGACCCAGTACTTC	CSAPPTTGWYQETQYF
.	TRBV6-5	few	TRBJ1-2	TGTGCCAGCAGTTACTCCCGGGGGGCCAATGGCTACACCTTC	CASSYSRGANGYTF
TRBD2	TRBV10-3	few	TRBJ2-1	TGTGCCATCAGTGCCCGATCGAAACTAGCGGGAGGAGTCAATGAGCAGTTCTTC	CAISARSKLAGGVNEQFF
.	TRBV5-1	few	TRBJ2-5	TGCGCCAGCAGCTTGAATCGATTAGAGACCCAGTACTTC	CASSLNRLETQYF
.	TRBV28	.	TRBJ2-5	TGTGCCAGCAGTTTTTTCGGGGGACTCCAAGAGACCCAGTACTTC	CASSFFGGLQETQYF
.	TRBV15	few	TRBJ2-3	TGTGCCACCAGCAGAGATCGACCCGATACGCAGTATTTT	CATSRDRPDTQYF
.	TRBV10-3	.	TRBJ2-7	TGTGCCATCAGTGAACCCGGGAAAGTCAACTACGAGCAGTACTTC	CAISEPGKVNYEQYF
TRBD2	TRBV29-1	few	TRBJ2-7	TGCAGCGTTGCTCCTAGCGGCTACGAGCAGTACTTC	CSVAPSGYEQYF
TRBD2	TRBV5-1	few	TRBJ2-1	TGCGCCAGCAGCACAAGCGGGGGGGCCTACAATGAGCAGTTCTTC	CASSTSGGAYNEQFF
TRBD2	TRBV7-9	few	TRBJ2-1	TGTGCCAGCAGAGGGACTAGCCGAGGGAATGAGCAGTTCTTC	CASRGTSRGNEQFF
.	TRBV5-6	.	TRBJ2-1	TGTGCCAGCAGCGAGCCGGGACAAGACAATGAGCAGTTCTTC	CASSEPGQDNEQFF
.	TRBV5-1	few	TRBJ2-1	TGCGCCAGCAGCTTAATGAGCTCTACCTACAATGAGCAGTTCTTC	CASSLMSSTYNEQFF
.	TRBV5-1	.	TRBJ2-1	TGCGCCAGCAGCGACGGGACCTCGGACTACAATGAGCAGTTCTTC	CASSDGTSDYNEQFF
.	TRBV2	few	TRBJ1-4	TGTGCCAGCAGTGAAGCGAATGAAAAACTGTTTTTT	CASSEANEKLFF
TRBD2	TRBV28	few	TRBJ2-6	TGTGCCAGCAGTTTATTACCGCAGGGACGGGGACTATCTGGGGCCAACGTCCTGACTTTC	CASSLLPQGRGLSGANVLTF
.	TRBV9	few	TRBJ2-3	TGTGCCAGCAGCGTAGGCATTGGAGGGACCGCAGTCCCAGATACGCAGTATTTT	CASSVGIGGTAVPDTQYF
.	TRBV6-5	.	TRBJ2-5	TGTGCCAGCAGTTACAGGCAGGGGTACGAGACCCAGTACTTC	CASSYRQGYETQYF
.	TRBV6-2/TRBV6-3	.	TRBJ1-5	TGTGCCAGCAGTTACTCTGAGGGTAAAGGCTTTCAGCCCCAGCATTTT	CASSYSEGKGFQPQHF
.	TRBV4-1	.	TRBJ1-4	TGCGCCAGCAGTCGACAGTCATGGGGAGAAAAACTGTTTTTT	CASSRQSWGEKLFF
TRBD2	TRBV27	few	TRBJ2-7	TGTGCCAGCAGTTTAAGCGGGACTAGCGGGGGCTACGAGCAGTACTTC	CASSLSGTSGGYEQYF
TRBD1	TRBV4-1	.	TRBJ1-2	TGCGCCAGCAGCCAAGATAGGGGAGGGCAGGGGGTTAAAGGCTACACCTTC	CASSQDRGGQGVKGYTF
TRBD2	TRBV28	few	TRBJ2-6	TGTGCCACCGGCCCTAGCGGGACTGGGGCCAACGTCCTGACTTTC	CATGPSGTGANVLTF
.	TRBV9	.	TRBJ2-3	TGTGCCAGCAGCCCCCCCGTCACAGATACGCAGTATTTT	CASSPPVTDTQYF
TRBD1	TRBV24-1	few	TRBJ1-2	TGTGCCACCAGTGATAGGGGGCGGGAGAACTATGGCTACACCTTC	CATSDRGRENYGYTF